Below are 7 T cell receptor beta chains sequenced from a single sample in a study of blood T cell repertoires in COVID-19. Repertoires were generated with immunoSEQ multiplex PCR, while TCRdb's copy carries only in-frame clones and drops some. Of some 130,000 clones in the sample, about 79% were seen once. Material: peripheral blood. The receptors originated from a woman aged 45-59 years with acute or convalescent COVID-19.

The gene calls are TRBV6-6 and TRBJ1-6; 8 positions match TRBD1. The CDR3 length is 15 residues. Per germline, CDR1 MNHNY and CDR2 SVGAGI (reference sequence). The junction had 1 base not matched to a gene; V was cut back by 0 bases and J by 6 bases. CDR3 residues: CASSYSDRVNSPLHF. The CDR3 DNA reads TGTGCCAGCAGTTACTCGGACAGGGTTAATTCACCCCTCCACTTT.

The chain's CDR3 is CASSLDRANYEQYF. CDR3 nucleotide sequence: TGTGCCAGCAGCTTAGACAGGGCAAACTACGAGCAGTACTTC. The V and J genes are TRBV7-2 and TRBJ2-7; the D gene is possibly TRBD1 (6 bases). Germline CDR1 and CDR2: SGHTA and FQGNSA. The CDR3 has 14 residues. Deletions cut 1 base from V and 3 bases from J, with 10 bases between. The full variable domain, rest sourced from reference TRBV7-2 and TRBJ2-7, is GAGVSQSPSNKVTEKGKDVELRCDPISGHTALYWYRQSLGQGLEFLIYFQGNSAPDKSGLPSDRFSAERTGGSVSTLTIQRTQQEDSAVYLCASSLDRANYEQYFGPGTRLTVT.

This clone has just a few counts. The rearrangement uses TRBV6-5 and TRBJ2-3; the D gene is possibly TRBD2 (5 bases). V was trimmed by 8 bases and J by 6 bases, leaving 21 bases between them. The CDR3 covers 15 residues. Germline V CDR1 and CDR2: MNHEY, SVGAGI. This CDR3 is CASLRSSRGVDTQYF. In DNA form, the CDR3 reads TGTGCCAGCCTTCGGTCTAGTCGGGGTGTGGATACGCAGTATTTT.

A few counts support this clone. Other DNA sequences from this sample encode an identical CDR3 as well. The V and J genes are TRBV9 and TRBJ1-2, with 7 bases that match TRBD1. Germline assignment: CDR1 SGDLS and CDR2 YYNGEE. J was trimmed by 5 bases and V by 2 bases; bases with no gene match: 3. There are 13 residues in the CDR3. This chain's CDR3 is CASSVGQEYGYTF. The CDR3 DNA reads TGTGCCAGCAGCGTCGGACAGGAGTATGGCTACACCTTC. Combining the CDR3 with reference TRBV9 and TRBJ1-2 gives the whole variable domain DSGVTQTPKHLITATGQRVTLRCSPRSGDLSVYWYQQSLDQGLQFLIQYYNGEERAKGNILERFSAQQFPDLHSELNLSSLELGDSALYFCASSVGQEYGYTFGSGTRLTVV.

In DNA, the CDR3 is TGTGCCAGCAGCCAAGAAAGGCTAGTCGGGTTCAATGAGCAGTTCTTC. Its translation: CASSQERLVGFNEQFF. The genes are TRBV3-1 (or the pseudogene TRBV3-2) and TRBJ2-1; D call uncertain. CDR3 length equals 16 residues. V lost 0 bases and J 6 bases, leaving 15 bases between the germline ends. Looked up from germline, CDR1 is LGHDT and CDR2 is YNNKEL (reference sequence).

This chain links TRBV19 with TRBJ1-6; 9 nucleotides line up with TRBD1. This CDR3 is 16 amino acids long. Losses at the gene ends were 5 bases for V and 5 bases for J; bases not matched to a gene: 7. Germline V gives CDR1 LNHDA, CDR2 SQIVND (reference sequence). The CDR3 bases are TGTGCCAGTAGTGTGGCACAGGGGGCAAATAATTCACCCCTCCACTTT. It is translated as CASSVAQGANNSPLHF.

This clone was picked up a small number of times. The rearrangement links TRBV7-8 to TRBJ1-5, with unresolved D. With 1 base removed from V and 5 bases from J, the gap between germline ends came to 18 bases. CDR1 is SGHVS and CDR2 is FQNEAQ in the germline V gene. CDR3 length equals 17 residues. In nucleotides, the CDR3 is TGTGCCAGCAGCTTAGGCGGCCGAAACTCCCGGGATCAGCCCCAGCATTTT. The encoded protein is CASSLGGRNSRDQPQHF.